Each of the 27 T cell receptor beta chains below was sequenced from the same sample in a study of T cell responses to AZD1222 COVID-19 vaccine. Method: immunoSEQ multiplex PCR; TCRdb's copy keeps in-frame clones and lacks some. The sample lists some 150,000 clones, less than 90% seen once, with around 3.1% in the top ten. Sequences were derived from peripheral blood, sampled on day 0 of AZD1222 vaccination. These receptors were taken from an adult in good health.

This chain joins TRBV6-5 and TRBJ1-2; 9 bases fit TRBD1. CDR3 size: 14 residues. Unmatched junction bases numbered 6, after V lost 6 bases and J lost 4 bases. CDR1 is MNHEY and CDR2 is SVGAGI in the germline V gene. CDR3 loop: CASSWDRAPYGYTF. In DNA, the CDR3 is TGTGCCAGCAGCTGGGACAGGGCTCCCTATGGCTACACCTTC.

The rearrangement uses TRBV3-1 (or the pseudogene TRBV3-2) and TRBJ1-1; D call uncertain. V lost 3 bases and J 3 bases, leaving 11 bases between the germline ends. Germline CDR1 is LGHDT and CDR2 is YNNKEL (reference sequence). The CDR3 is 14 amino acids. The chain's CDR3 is CASSQLGGDTEAFF. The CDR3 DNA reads TGTGCCAGCAGCCAGCTAGGTGGGGACACTGAAGCTTTCTTT.

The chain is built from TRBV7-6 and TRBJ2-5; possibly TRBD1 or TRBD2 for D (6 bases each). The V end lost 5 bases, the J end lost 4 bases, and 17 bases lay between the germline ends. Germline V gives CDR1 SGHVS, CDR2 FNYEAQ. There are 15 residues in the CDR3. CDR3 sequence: CASSAMGGLTETQYF. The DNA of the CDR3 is TGTGCCAGCAGCGCCATGGGGGGCCTTACAGAGACCCAGTACTTC. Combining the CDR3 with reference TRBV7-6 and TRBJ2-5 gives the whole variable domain GAGVSQSPRYKVTKRGQDVALRCDPISGHVSLYWYRQALGQGPEFLTYFNYEAQQDKSGLPNDRFSAERPEGSISTLTIQRTEQRDSAMYRCASSAMGGLTETQYFGPGTRLLVL.

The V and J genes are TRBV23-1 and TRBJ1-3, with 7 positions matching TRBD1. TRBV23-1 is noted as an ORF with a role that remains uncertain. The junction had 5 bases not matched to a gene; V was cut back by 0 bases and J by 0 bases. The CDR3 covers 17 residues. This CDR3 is CASSQSTGFYSGNTIYF. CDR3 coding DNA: TGCGCCAGCAGTCAATCGACAGGGTTCTACTCTGGAAACACCATATATTTT.

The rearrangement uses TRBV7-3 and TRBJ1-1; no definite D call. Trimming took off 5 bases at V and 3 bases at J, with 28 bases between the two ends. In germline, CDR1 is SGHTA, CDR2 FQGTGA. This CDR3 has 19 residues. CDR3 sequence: CASSLKLGKGMSLDTEAFF. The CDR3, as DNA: TGTGCCAGCAGCCTGAAGTTAGGAAAGGGTATGAGTCTCGACACTGAAGCTTTCTTT.

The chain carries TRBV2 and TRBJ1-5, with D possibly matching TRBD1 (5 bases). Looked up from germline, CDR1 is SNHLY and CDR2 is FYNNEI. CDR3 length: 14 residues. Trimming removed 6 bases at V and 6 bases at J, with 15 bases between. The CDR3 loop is CASSAQGQGQPQHF. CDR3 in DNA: TGTGCCAGCAGCGCCCAGGGTCAAGGTCAGCCCCAGCATTTT.

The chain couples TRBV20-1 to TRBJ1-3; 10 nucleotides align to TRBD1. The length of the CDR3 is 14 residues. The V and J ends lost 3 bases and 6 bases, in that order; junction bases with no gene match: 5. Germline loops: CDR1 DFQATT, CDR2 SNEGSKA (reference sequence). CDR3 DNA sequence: TGCAGTGCTAGTCGGGACAGGGGATTAAACACCATATATTTT. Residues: CSASRDRGLNTIYF.

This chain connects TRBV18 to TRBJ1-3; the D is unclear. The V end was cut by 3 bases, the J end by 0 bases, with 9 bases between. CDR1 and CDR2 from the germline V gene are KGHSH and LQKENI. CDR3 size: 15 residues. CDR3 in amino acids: CASSPRAVSGNTIYF. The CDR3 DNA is TGTGCCAGCTCACCTCGGGCAGTCTCTGGAAACACCATATATTTT.

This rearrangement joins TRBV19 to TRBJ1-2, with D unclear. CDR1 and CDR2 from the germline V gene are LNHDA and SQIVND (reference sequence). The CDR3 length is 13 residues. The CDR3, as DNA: TGTGCTACCAAGAGATGGGAGGGCTATGGCTACACCTTC. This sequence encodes CATKRWEGYGYTF.

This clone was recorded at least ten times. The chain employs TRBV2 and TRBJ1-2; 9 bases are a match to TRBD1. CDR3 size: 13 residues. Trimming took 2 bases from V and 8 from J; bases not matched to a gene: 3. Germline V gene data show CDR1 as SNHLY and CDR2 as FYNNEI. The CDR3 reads CASSETGGKGYTF. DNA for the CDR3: TGTGCCAGCAGTGAAACAGGGGGCAAGGGCTACACCTTC. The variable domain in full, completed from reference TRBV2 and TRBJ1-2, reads EPEVTQTPSHQVTQMGQEVILRCVPISNHLYFYWYRQILGQKVEFLVSFYNNEISEKSEIFDDQFSVERPDGSNFTLKIRSTKLEDSAMYFCASSETGGKGYTFGSGTRLTVV.

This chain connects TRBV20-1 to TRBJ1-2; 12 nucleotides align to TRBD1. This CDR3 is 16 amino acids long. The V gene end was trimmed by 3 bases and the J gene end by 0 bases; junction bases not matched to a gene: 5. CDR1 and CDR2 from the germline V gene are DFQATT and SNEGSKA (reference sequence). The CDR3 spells CSASGTGGRTNYGYTF. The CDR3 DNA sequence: TGCAGTGCTAGTGGGACAGGGGGCCGCACTAACTATGGCTACACCTTC.

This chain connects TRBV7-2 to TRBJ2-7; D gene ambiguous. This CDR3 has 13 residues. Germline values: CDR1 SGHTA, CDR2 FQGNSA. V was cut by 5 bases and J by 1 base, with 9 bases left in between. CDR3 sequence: CASSPAVSYEQYF. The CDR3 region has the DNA TGTGCCAGCAGCCCTGCCGTATCCTACGAGCAGTACTTC.

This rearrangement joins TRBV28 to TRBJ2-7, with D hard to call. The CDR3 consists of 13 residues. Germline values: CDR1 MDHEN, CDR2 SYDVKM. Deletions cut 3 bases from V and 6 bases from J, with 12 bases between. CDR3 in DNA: TGTGCCAGCAGTTTGGGCCCCTTGGGCGAGCAGTACTTC. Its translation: CASSLGPLGEQYF.

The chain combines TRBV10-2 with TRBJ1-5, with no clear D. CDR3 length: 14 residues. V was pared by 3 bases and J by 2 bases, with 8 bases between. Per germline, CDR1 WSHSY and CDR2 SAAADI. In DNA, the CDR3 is TGCGCCAGCAGTGACTCTGATGGCAATCAGCCCCAGCATTTT. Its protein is CASSDSDGNQPQHF.

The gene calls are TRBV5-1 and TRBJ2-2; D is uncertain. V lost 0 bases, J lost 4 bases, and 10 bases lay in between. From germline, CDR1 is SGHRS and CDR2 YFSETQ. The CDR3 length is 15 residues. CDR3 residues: CASSLDLRPTGELFF. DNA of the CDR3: TGCGCCAGCAGCTTGGATTTGCGACCCACCGGGGAGCTGTTTTTT.

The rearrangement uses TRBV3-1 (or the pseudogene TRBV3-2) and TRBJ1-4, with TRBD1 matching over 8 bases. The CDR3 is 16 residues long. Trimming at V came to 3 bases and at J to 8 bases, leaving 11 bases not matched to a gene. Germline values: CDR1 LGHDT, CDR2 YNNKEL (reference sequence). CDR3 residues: CASSHTPGQVGEKLFF. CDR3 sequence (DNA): TGTGCCAGCAGCCACACTCCGGGACAGGTCGGGGAAAAACTGTTTTTT.

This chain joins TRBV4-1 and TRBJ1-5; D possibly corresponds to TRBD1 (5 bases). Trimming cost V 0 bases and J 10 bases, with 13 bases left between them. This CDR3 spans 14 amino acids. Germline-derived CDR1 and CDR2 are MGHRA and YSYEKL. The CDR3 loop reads CASSQESRDLPQHF. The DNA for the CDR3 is TGCGCCAGCAGCCAAGAAAGTAGGGACCTCCCCCAGCATTTT.

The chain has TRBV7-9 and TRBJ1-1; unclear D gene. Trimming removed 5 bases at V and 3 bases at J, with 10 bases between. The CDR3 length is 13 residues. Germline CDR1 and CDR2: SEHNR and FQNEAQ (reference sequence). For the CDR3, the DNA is TGTGCCAGCAGCCCTTGGGAGGACACTGAAGCTTTCTTT. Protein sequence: CASSPWEDTEAFF.

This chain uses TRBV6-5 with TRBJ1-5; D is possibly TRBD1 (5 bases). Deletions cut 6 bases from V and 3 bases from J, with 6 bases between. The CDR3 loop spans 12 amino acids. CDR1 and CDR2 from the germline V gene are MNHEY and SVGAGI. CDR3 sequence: CASRTVNQPQHF. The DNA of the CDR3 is TGTGCCAGCAGGACAGTCAATCAGCCCCAGCATTTT.

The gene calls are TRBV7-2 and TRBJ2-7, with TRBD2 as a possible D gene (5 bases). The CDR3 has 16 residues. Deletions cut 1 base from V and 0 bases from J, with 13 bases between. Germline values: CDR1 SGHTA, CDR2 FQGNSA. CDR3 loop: CASSLVRGSSSYEQYF. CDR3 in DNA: TGTGCCAGCAGCTTAGTACGAGGGTCTAGCTCCTACGAGCAGTACTTC.

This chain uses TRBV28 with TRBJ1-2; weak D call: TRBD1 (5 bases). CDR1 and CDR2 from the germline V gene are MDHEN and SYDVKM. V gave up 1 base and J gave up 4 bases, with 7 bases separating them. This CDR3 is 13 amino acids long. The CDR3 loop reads CASSLSGAYGYTF. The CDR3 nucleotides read TGTGCCAGCAGTTTATCCGGGGCCTATGGCTACACCTTC.

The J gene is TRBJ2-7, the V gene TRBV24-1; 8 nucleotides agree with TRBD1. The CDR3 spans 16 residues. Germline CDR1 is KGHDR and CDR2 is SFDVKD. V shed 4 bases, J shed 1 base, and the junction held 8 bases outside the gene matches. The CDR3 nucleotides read TGTGCCACCAGTGACTCGGACAGGGTGGTATCCTACGAGCAGTACTTC. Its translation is CATSDSDRVVSYEQYF.

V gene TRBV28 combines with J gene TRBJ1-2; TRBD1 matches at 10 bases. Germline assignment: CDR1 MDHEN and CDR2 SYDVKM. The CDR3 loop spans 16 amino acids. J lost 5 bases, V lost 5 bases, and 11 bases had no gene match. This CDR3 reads CASSAPGTGVGYGYTF. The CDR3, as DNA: TGTGCCAGCAGTGCCCCGGGGACAGGGGTCGGTTATGGCTACACCTTC.

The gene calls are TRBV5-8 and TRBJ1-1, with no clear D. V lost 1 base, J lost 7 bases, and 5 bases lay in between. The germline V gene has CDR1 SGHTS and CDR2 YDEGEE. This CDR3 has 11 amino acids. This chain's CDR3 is CASSLRNEAFF. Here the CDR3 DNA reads TGTGCCAGCAGCTTGAGAAATGAAGCTTTCTTT. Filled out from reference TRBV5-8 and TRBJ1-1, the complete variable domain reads EAGVTQSPTHLIKTRGQQATLRCSPISGHTSVYWYQQALGLGLQFLLWYDEGEERNRGNFPPRFSGRQFPNYSSELNVNALELEDSALYLCASSLRNEAFFGQGTRLTVV.

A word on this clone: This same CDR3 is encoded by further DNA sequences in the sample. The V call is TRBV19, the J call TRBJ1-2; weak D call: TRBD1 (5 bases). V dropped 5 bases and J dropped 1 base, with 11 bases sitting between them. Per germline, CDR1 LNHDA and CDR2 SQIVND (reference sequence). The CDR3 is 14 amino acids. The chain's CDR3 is CASSSGTGNYGYTF. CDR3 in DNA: TGTGCCAGTAGTTCCGGGACGGGTAACTATGGCTACACCTTC.

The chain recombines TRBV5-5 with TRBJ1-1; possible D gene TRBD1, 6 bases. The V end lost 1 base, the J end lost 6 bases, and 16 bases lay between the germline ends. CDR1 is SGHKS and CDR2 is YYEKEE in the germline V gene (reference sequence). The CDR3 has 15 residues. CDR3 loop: CASSLFSGELAEAFF. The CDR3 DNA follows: TGTGCCAGCAGCTTGTTTTCAGGGGAGTTAGCTGAAGCTTTCTTT.

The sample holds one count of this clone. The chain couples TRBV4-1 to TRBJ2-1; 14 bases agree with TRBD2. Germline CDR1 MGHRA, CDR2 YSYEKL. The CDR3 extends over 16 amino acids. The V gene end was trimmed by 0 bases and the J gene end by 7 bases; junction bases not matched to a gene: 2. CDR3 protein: CASSQDGTSGGNEQFF. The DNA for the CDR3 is TGCGCCAGCAGCCAAGACGGGACTAGCGGGGGTAATGAGCAGTTCTTC.